The 21 T cell receptor beta chains presented below share a single source sample, sequenced in a study of blood T cell repertoires in COVID-19. Profiled with immunoSEQ multiplex PCR; TCRdb holds only in-frame clones, not every one. Here the sample spans about 64,000 clones, 80% to 90% being singletons. Sequencing used peripheral blood. All receptors derive from a man between 40 and 49 years old with acute or convalescent COVID-19.

CDR3 in DNA: TGCGCCAGCAGCCAAGATGCGGACAGGGCCTCTGGAAACACCATATATTTT. Its translation is CASSQDADRASGNTIYF. The chain employs TRBV4-1 and TRBJ1-3, with 8 bases identical to TRBD1. After removal of 0 bases from V and 0 bases from J, the junction contained 4 bases not matched to a gene. The V gene's germline CDR1 is MGHRA and CDR2 YSYEKL. The length of the CDR3 is 17 residues.

The chain combines TRBV5-4 with TRBJ1-3, with TRBD1 identical over 7 bases. CDR3 length equals 18 residues. Germline V lookup: CDR1 SGHNT, CDR2 YYREEE (reference sequence). V lost 4 bases and J lost 0; bases outside the gene matches: 13. The CDR3 loop reads CASSPRPNRGPSGNTIYF. The CDR3 DNA reads TGTGCCAGCAGCCCGCGGCCGAACAGGGGTCCCTCTGGAAACACCATATATTTT. Full variable domain (remainder filled in from reference TRBV5-4 and TRBJ1-3): ETGVTQSPTHLIKTRGQQVTLRCSSQSGHNTVSWYQQALGQGPQFIFQYYREEENGRGNFPPRFSGLQFPNYSSELNVNALELDDSALYLCASSPRPNRGPSGNTIYFGEGSWLTVV.

This clone was observed once. The chain is built from TRBV11-3 and TRBJ1-2, with D unclear. The CDR3 covers 14 residues. V was pared by 4 bases and J by 4 bases, with 13 bases between. Germline loops: CDR1 SGHNT, CDR2 YENEEA. For the CDR3, the DNA is TGTGCCAGCAGCTCAGACGGGGATATCTATGGCTACACCTTC. This gives the protein CASSSDGDIYGYTF.

The rearrangement uses TRBV6-5 and TRBJ1-5, with 10 bases fitting TRBD1. Germline V gene lookup returns CDR1 MNHEY and CDR2 SVGAGI. The CDR3 extends over 14 amino acids. V shed 11 bases and J 5 bases; nucleotides not matched to a gene: 9. The CDR3 spells CAGGQGRRDQPQHF. The CDR3 nucleotides read TGTGCCGGGGGACAGGGGAGACGGGATCAGCCCCAGCATTTT.

The V and J genes are TRBV24-1 and TRBJ1-2; a possible D gene is TRBD1 (6 bases). The CDR3 is 18 amino acids. V was cut by 4 bases and J by 5 bases, with 25 bases left in between. Germline values: CDR1 KGHDR, CDR2 SFDVKD. DNA of the CDR3: TGTGCCACCAGTGACACTCCCCGGGGGGGGCTTTCCTTGTATGGCTACACCTTC. As protein: CATSDTPRGGLSLYGYTF.

This chain joins TRBV6-6 and TRBJ1-2, with no clear D. Trimming removed 11 bases from V and 8 bases from J, with 18 bases in between. This CDR3 is built from 12 residues. In germline, CDR1 is MNHNY, CDR2 SVGAGI (reference sequence). The CDR3 bases are TGTGCCGAACGATCGCTGAGTAGCGGCTACACCTTC. Protein sequence: CAERSLSSGYTF.

The chain carries TRBV4-2 and TRBJ1-1; no clear D. From germline, CDR1 is LGHNA and CDR2 YNFKEQ. The V end was cut by 2 bases, the J end by 3 bases, with 13 bases between. The CDR3 totals 15 residues. As DNA, the CDR3 is TGTGCCAGCAGCCAACTTCTCGCAGAGGACACTGAAGCTTTCTTT. This gives the protein CASSQLLAEDTEAFF.

This clone occurred a few times. The chain recombines TRBV4-2 with TRBJ1-2, with D unresolved. Germline V gene lookup returns CDR1 LGHNA and CDR2 YNFKEQ. Trimming pared 1 base from V and 6 bases from J, leaving 15 bases between. This CDR3 is built from 15 residues. The CDR3 region is CASSQGAGEADGYTF. For the CDR3, the DNA is TGTGCCAGCAGCCAAGGCGCGGGCGAGGCCGATGGCTACACCTTC.

The chain links TRBV5-4 to TRBJ1-4; TRBD1 is a possible D gene (5 bases). The V end lost 5 bases, the J end lost 8 bases, and 16 bases lay between the germline ends. The CDR3 has 14 amino acids. The germline V gene has CDR1 SGHNT and CDR2 YYREEE (reference sequence). The CDR3, as DNA: TGTGCCAGCAGTAACGGCCAGGGTAGGGAAAAACTGTTTTTT. This encodes CASSNGQGREKLFF.

The chain links TRBV5-4 to TRBJ2-7; tentative D call: TRBD1 (6 bases). Germline V CDR1 and CDR2: SGHNT, YYREEE (reference sequence). Trimming stripped 4 bases from V and 2 bases from J, with 13 bases between. The CDR3 spans 14 residues. DNA for the CDR3: TGTGCCAGCAGCCCTTTTAAGGGGGCCTACGAGCAGTACTTC. Translation gives CASSPFKGAYEQYF.

This chain uses TRBV9 with TRBJ1-2; no firm D call. This CDR3 contains 12 residues. Per the germline V gene, CDR1 is SGDLS and CDR2 is YYNGEE. The V and J ends lost 3 bases and 5 bases respectively, with 8 bases between them. The CDR3: CASSAPVYGYTF. The CDR3 coding sequence is TGTGCCAGCAGCGCGCCAGTTTATGGCTACACCTTC.

In its sample, this clone was seen once. The chain links TRBV24-1 to TRBJ2-3, with TRBD2 matching 15 bases. The V gene end was trimmed by 3 bases and the J gene end by 5 bases; junction bases not matched to a gene: 8. The length of the CDR3 is 18 residues. The germline CDR1 and CDR2 sequences are KGHDR and SFDVKD. The CDR3 region is CATSDRPGLAGGGDTQYF. CDR3 nucleotides: TGTGCCACCAGTGATCGCCCGGGACTAGCGGGGGGCGGAGATACGCAGTATTTT.

The J gene is TRBJ1-6, the V gene TRBV7-2; D ambiguous. The V end lost 5 bases, the J end lost 19 bases, and 21 bases lay between the germline ends. CDR3 length equals 13 residues. In germline, CDR1 is SGHTA, CDR2 FQGNSA. The CDR3 loop reads CASSPSPGLPFHF. CDR3 nucleotides: TGTGCCAGCAGCCCCTCCCCTGGCCTCCCCTTTCACTTT.

The chain links TRBV6-5 to TRBJ1-5; D not resolved. CDR1 is MNHEY and CDR2 is SVGAGI in the germline V gene. This CDR3 contains 12 residues. Trimming shortened V by 6 bases and J by 6 bases, and 9 bases separated the two germline ends. CDR3 sequence reads: CASRRAPQPQHF. The CDR3 DNA follows: TGTGCCAGCAGGAGAGCGCCTCAGCCCCAGCATTTT.

The chain uses TRBV2 and TRBJ1-1; tentatively, D is TRBD1 (5 bases). CDR1 is SNHLY and CDR2 is FYNNEI in the germline V gene. The CDR3 loop spans 14 amino acids. Trimming stripped 5 bases from V and 5 bases from J, with 15 bases between. The CDR3 sequence: CASSLQGMGTEAFF. The CDR3 nucleotides are TGTGCCAGCAGTTTGCAGGGTATGGGAACTGAAGCTTTCTTT.

This chain joins TRBV7-2 and TRBJ2-5, with 13 nucleotides matching TRBD2. This CDR3 contains 16 residues. Germline CDR1 reads SGHTA; CDR2 reads FQGNSA. V lost 4 bases to trimming and J lost 4 bases; unmatched junction nucleotides: 6. The CDR3: CASSSRTSGGLETQYF. CDR3 DNA sequence: TGTGCCAGCAGCTCAAGGACTAGCGGGGGATTAGAGACCCAGTACTTC.

The CDR3 coding sequence is TGTGCCTGGAGTGGATCCAGGGGCACTGAAGCTTTCTTT. It specifies CAWSGSRGTEAFF. J is TRBJ1-1 and V is TRBV30; a possible D gene is TRBD1 (6 bases). The CDR3 loop spans 13 amino acids. CDR1 and CDR2 from the germline V gene are GTSNPN and SVGIG (reference sequence). V shed 1 base and J shed 4 bases, with 10 bases lying between them.

The chain is built from TRBV4-2 and TRBJ2-1, with a weak D call TRBD1 (5 bases). Trimming pared 1 base from V and 0 bases from J, leaving 13 bases between. The CDR3 has 17 amino acids. Looked up from germline, CDR1 is LGHNA and CDR2 is YNFKEQ. The CDR3 sequence is CASSQGTGASSYNEQFF. The CDR3 DNA sequence: TGTGCCAGCAGCCAAGGAACAGGCGCTAGCTCCTACAATGAGCAGTTCTTC.

The rearrangement links TRBV23-1 to TRBJ2-5; the match to TRBD2 covers 15 bases. TRBV23-1 is recorded as an ORF, its role being uncertain. This CDR3 contains 16 residues. V lost 6 bases, J lost 4 bases, and 6 bases stayed unmatched. This chain's CDR3 is CASSGTSGGLGETQYF. CDR3 DNA sequence: TGCGCCAGCAGCGGGACTAGCGGGGGGCTGGGAGAGACCCAGTACTTC.

The genes are TRBV29-1 and TRBJ1-2; TRBD1 aligns across 7 bases. Losses at the gene ends were 7 bases for V and 8 bases for J; bases not matched to a gene: 7. This CDR3 comprises 11 residues. The V gene's germline CDR1 is SQVTM and CDR2 ANQGSEA. The CDR3 DNA follows: TGCAGCGCTTCGACAGGGAAAGGCTACACCTTC. This codes for CSASTGKGYTF.

The J gene is TRBJ1-6, the V gene TRBV5-1; maybe TRBD1 (6 bases). The CDR3 totals 16 residues. Germline-derived CDR1 and CDR2 are SGHRS and YFSETQ. Deletions cut 0 bases from V and 8 bases from J, with 15 bases between. CDR3 in DNA: TGCGCCAGCAGCTTGGACAGGGTTAAAAAGGATTCACCCCTCCACTTT. Translated: CASSLDRVKKDSPLHF.